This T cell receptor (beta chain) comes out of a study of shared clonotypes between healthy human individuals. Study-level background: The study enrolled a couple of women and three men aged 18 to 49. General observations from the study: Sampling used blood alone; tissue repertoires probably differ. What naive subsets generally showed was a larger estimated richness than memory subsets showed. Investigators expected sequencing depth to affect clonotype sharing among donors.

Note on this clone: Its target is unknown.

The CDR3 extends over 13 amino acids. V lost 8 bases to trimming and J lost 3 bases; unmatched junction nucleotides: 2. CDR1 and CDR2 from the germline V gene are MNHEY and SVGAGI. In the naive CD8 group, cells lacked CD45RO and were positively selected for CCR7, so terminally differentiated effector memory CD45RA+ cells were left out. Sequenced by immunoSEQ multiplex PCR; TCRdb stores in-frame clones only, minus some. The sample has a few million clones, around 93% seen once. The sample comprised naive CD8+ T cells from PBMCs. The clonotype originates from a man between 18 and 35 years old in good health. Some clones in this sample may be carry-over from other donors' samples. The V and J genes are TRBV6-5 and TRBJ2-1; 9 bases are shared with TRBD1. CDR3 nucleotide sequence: TGTGCCAGCGGACAGGGGAACTACAATGAGCAGTTCTTC. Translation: CASGQGNYNEQFF.